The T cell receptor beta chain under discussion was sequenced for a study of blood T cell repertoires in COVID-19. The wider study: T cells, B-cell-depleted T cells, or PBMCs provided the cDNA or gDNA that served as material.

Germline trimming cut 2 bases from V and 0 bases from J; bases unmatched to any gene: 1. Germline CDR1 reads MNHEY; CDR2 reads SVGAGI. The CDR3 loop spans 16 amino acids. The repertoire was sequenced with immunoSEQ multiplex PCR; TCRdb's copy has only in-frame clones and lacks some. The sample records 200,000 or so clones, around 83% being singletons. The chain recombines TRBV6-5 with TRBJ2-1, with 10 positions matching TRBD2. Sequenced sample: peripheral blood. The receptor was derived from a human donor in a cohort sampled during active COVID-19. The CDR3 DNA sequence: TGTGCCAGCAGTTACCCTAGCGGGAGCTCCTACAATGAGCAGTTCTTC. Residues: CASSYPSGSSYNEQFF.